Listed below are T cell receptor beta chains from one sample, sequenced in a study of blood T cell repertoires in COVID-19. Only in-frame clones appear in the TCRdb table, and some are missing; sequencing was by immunoSEQ multiplex PCR. The sample lists hundreds of thousands of clones, more than 75% occurring once. Material for sequencing was PBMCs or T cells enriched from blood (not recorded which). The receptors here all came from a woman between 45 and 65 years old who had recovered from COVID-19. Both conserved end residues are part of each CDR3. Each record gives: J gene, V gene, clone size, CDR3 protein. Size tells how often a clone was seen (once, few, many) or the class of an expanded clone, and some rows leave it out.

>TRBJ2-7|TRBV5-1|-
CASSPDRGRLYEQYF
>TRBJ1-1|TRBV6-5|once
CASNARVETEAFF
>TRBJ1-4|TRBV27|-
CASRLTGDEKLFF
>TRBJ1-1|TRBV19|-
CASSPSVNTEAFF
>TRBJ1-4|TRBV2|-
CASRTGGRRGEKLFF
>TRBJ2-5|TRBV2|-
CASRPYGGGETQYF
>TRBJ2-1|TRBV28|-
CASSSELEQFF
>TRBJ1-6|TRBV19|-
CASRSRPLNSPLHF
>TRBJ1-5|TRBV7-2|-
CASSLRQGGPQHF
>TRBJ2-1|TRBV1|-
CTSSHGTSGGALDGEQFF
>TRBJ1-2|TRBV7-9|-
CASSLAAGNYGYTF
>TRBJ2-1|TRBV18|-
CASSPMRDSYNEQFF
>TRBJ2-7|TRBV5-6|-
CASSQLTGQDYEQYF
>TRBJ1-5|TRBV19|-
CASRPSGQGFDQPQHF
>TRBJ2-3|TRBV7-9|-
CASSLGYPEGTDTQYF
>TRBJ1-2|TRBV27|-
CASSPIEEVNYGYTF
>TRBJ2-7|TRBV25-1|-
CASNRSGQGGHEQYF
>TRBJ1-6|TRBV25-1|once
CASSGAHNSPLHF
>TRBJ2-3|TRBV3-1/TRBV3-2|-
CASSQDLAPDTQYF
>TRBJ2-1|TRBV11-3|-
CASSLGGSFAGGTGEQFF
>TRBJ2-5|TRBV7-2|-
CASSSGSGVYGVGLETQYF
>TRBJ1-4|TRBV3-1/TRBV3-2|-
CASTSSSGQIAF
>TRBJ1-1|TRBV3-1/TRBV3-2|-
CASSQDTAGVPEAFF
>TRBJ1-4|TRBV6-5|once
CASTSGGAGEKLFF
>TRBJ1-2|TRBV15|-
CATSKTRTPYGYTF
>TRBJ2-7|TRBV18|few
CASSPQGPPGEQYF
>TRBJ1-3|TRBV3-1/TRBV3-2|-
CASSPTGGVGNTIYF
>TRBJ1-1|TRBV19|-
CASSIGGGQTEAFF